What follows are 30 T cell receptor beta chains derived from one specimen sequenced in a study of cytomegalovirus exposure and HLA in healthy donors. The primer mix had 60 Vbeta and 13 Jbeta primers. The protocol was immunoSEQ multiplex PCR, while the TCRdb copy is restricted to in-frame clones and leaves out a portion. Among about 150,000 clones, 80% to 85% were seen once, and the ten largest hold 2% to 2.5%. What was sequenced was PBMCs. These receptors came from a boy between 2 and 10 years old in good health and CMV-seronegative.

V is TRBV4-1 and J is TRBJ2-3, with TRBD2 matching over 10 bases. The CDR3 runs to 19 residues. Looked up from germline, CDR1 is MGHRA and CDR2 is YSYEKL. V shed 1 base, J shed 1 base, and the junction held 11 bases outside the gene matches. The CDR3 bases are TGCGCCAGCAGCCAAGTTGGGCTAGCGGGGGTCGCTGGCACAGATACGCAGTATTTT. Its translation: CASSQVGLAGVAGTDTQYF.

The chain combines TRBV18 with TRBJ1-4; 7 positions match TRBD1. This CDR3 is built from 14 residues. The V gene's germline CDR1 is KGHSH and CDR2 LQKENI. V shed 8 bases and J 0 bases; nucleotides not matched to a gene: 3. The CDR3: CASTTGATNEKLFF. The DNA for the CDR3 is TGTGCCAGCACCACAGGGGCAACTAATGAAAAACTGTTTTTT.

The chain employs TRBV5-1 and TRBJ2-1; D might be TRBD1 (6 bases). Germline V lookup: CDR1 SGHRS, CDR2 YFSETQ. The CDR3 is 13 amino acids. V shed 1 base and J shed 7 bases, with 9 bases lying between them. The CDR3, as DNA: TGCGCCAGCAGCTTGTACAGGGAGAATGAGCAGTTCTTC. It encodes CASSLYRENEQFF.

The rearrangement links TRBV5-8 to TRBJ2-5; D possibly corresponds to TRBD2 (5 bases). The length of the CDR3 is 16 residues. The V gene's germline CDR1 is SGHTS and CDR2 YDEGEE. Trimming removed 4 bases at V and 5 bases at J, with 21 bases between. CDR3: CASSPGEGLTRETQYF. The CDR3 DNA sequence: TGTGCCAGCAGCCCCGGAGAAGGACTCACTCGGGAGACCCAGTACTTC.

This sequence joins TRBV7-8 and TRBJ2-1; 7 bases align to TRBD2. This CDR3 has 19 residues. Germline loops: CDR1 SGHVS, CDR2 FQNEAQ. The V segment lost 5 bases and the J segment 0 bases; nucleotides outside the gene matches: 16. The CDR3 DNA sequence: TGTGCCAGCAGCCCTATATTTTCGGGGGGAGCGAGCTCCTACAATGAGCAGTTCTTC. This encodes CASSPIFSGGASSYNEQFF.

The rearrangement joins TRBV5-6 to TRBJ1-2; D gene uncertain. Germline V gene sequence: CDR1 SGHDT, CDR2 YYEEEE. The CDR3 has 17 amino acids. Trimming stripped 2 bases from V and 3 bases from J, with 20 bases between. This chain's CDR3 is CASSFRTVPGSHYGYTF. CDR3 nucleotide sequence: TGTGCCAGCAGCTTTAGAACCGTTCCGGGGTCACACTATGGCTACACCTTC.

This chain joins TRBV4-1 and TRBJ2-5, with D perhaps matching TRBD1 (6 bases). Trimming took off 4 bases at V and 1 base at J, with 10 bases between the two ends. The CDR3 has 14 residues. CDR1 MGHRA and CDR2 YSYEKL come from the germline V gene. The CDR3 here is CASSPTGPQETQYF. The DNA of the CDR3 is TGCGCCAGCAGCCCGACAGGCCCCCAAGAGACCCAGTACTTC.

The sample holds one count of this clone. The chain couples TRBV10-3 to TRBJ2-1, with 10 bases fitting TRBD1. This CDR3 is built from 14 residues. The ends lost 2 bases at V and 8 bases at J; junction bases unmatched: 3. Germline CDR1 ENHRY, CDR2 SYGVKD. The CDR3 DNA reads as TGTGCCATCAGTGAGGGGACAGGGGTATATGAGCAGTTCTTC. Translated, it gives CAISEGTGVYEQFF.

This clone has more than one count but fewer than ten. The chain is built from TRBV7-3 and TRBJ1-1; D is undetermined. The V and J ends lost 5 bases and 8 bases respectively, with 15 bases between them. Per germline, CDR1 SGHTA and CDR2 FQGTGA. The CDR3 totals 13 residues. The CDR3 sequence: CASSPRPGSEAFF. The DNA of the CDR3 is TGTGCCAGCAGCCCACGACCGGGGTCCGAAGCTTTCTTT.

This clone was seen only a few times. The V gene is TRBV30, the J gene TRBJ1-3; 9 bases match TRBD1. Per the germline V gene, CDR1 is GTSNPN and CDR2 is SVGIG (reference sequence). The CDR3 sequence is 15 residues long. V dropped 5 bases and J dropped 0; count of bases not matched to a gene: 5. This CDR3 reads CAWGTGHNSGNTIYF. DNA for the CDR3: TGTGCCTGGGGGACAGGGCACAACTCTGGAAACACCATATATTTT.

The V gene is TRBV25-1, the J gene TRBJ2-7, with 11 bases identical to TRBD1. CDR1 and CDR2 from the germline V gene are MGHDK and SYGVNS. The CDR3 covers 14 residues. The junction had 2 bases not matched to a gene; V was cut back by 5 bases and J by 2 bases. The CDR3 region is CASSRTGGTYEQYF. CDR3 nucleotides: TGTGCCAGCAGTAGGACAGGGGGCACCTACGAGCAGTACTTC.

This clone was seen once. V usage is TRBV6-1 and J usage is TRBJ2-7, with 7 bases aligning to TRBD2. CDR1 MNHNS and CDR2 SASEGT come from the germline V gene. CDR3 length equals 14 residues. The V and J ends lost 6 bases and 3 bases, in that order; junction bases with no gene match: 8. The CDR3 loop is CASRGLEEDYEQYF. CDR3 DNA sequence: TGTGCCAGCAGAGGACTAGAGGAAGACTACGAGCAGTACTTC.

The CDR3 nucleotides are TGTGCCAGCAGCTTCGGACTAGCGGGAGGATACGAGCAGTACTTC. Amino acid sequence: CASSFGLAGGYEQYF. The chain carries TRBV11-2 and TRBJ2-7; 14 bases match TRBD2. The J segment lost 4 bases and the V segment lost 3 bases, leaving 2 bases of the junction unmatched. The CDR3 is 15 amino acids. CDR1 and CDR2 (germline): SGHAT, FQNNGV.

The chain is built from TRBV18 and TRBJ2-1; 7 nucleotides line up with TRBD1. Germline-derived CDR1 and CDR2 are KGHSH and LQKENI. V trimming: 8 bases; J trimming: 4 bases; junction bases outside the gene matches: 11. This CDR3 region has 15 residues. CDR3 coding DNA: TGTGCCAGCAGCCACGACAGGGTTAGGTACAATGAGCAGTTCTTC. It specifies CASSHDRVRYNEQFF.

The V and J genes are TRBV4-1 and TRBJ2-2, with D possibly matching TRBD1 (6 bases). V was clipped by 6 bases and J by 0 bases, with 14 bases between them. This CDR3 contains 16 residues. CDR1 and CDR2 (germline): MGHRA, YSYEKL. Here the CDR3 DNA reads TGCGCCAGCAGTCTGACAGGCACAGCGAACACCGGGGAGCTGTTTTTT. It yields the protein CASSLTGTANTGELFF.

The chain recombines TRBV9 with TRBJ2-1; a possible D gene is TRBD2 (6 bases). The ends were cut back, 4 bases at V and 3 bases at J, with 17 bases in the middle. The CDR3 has 16 residues. Looked up from germline, CDR1 is SGDLS and CDR2 is YYNGEE. As DNA, the CDR3 is TGTGCCAGCAGCCCCCCGGGACGGGGGAACTACAATGAGCAGTTCTTC. Translating it yields CASSPPGRGNYNEQFF.

The CDR3 spells CASKGSSYQPQHF. The CDR3 nucleotides are TGTGCCAGTAAAGGGAGTAGTTACCAGCCCCAGCATTTT. The genes are TRBV28 and TRBJ1-5; no clear D gene. The ends were cut back, 9 bases at V and 7 bases at J, with 16 bases in the middle. The CDR3 has 13 residues. Germline V gives CDR1 MDHEN, CDR2 SYDVKM.

This clone was observed a handful of times. V usage is TRBV28 and J usage is TRBJ1-1; D is unresolved. The CDR3 covers 13 residues. V was pared by 2 bases and J by 1 base, with 5 bases between. CDR1 MDHEN and CDR2 SYDVKM come from the germline V gene. The CDR3 sequence: CASSLGGNTEAFF. DNA for the CDR3: TGTGCCAGCAGTTTAGGCGGGAACACTGAAGCTTTCTTT.

The CDR3 protein is CASSLQGWANYGYTF. The CDR3 DNA reads as TGTGCCAGCAGCCTCCAGGGGTGGGCTAACTATGGCTACACCTTC. The chain combines TRBV27 with TRBJ1-2, with D tentatively TRBD1 (6 bases). This CDR3 is built from 15 residues. The V and J ends lost 6 bases and 0 bases respectively, with 14 bases between them. The germline V gene has CDR1 MNHEY and CDR2 SMNVEV (reference sequence).

The chain links TRBV10-3 to TRBJ1-1; TRBD1 matches 10 bases. V dropped 6 bases and J dropped 0; count of bases not matched to a gene: 4. From germline, CDR1 is ENHRY and CDR2 SYGVKD. This CDR3 region has 15 residues. For the CDR3, the DNA is TGTGCCATCAGGGAGGACAGGGGGTTGAACACTGAAGCTTTCTTT. Translated: CAIREDRGLNTEAFF.

A word on this clone: Germline and junction disagree at one end, which may indicate a read error. The chain combines TRBV2 with TRBJ2-7; weak D call: TRBD2 (5 bases). CDR1 SNHLY and CDR2 FYNNEI come from the germline V gene. The CDR3 runs 12 residues. This chain's CDR3 is CASREGSHEQYF. The CDR3 DNA reads TGTGCCAGCCGAGAGGGCTCCCACGAGCAGTACTTC.

This clone was seen only a few times. The rearrangement uses TRBV6-1 and TRBJ2-5, with 10 nucleotides matching TRBD1. Germline V gene sequence: CDR1 MNHNS, CDR2 SASEGT. The ends lost 3 bases at V and 3 bases at J; junction bases unmatched: 7. This CDR3 has 16 amino acids. The CDR3 region is CASSELTGGGEETQYF. The CDR3, as DNA: TGTGCCAGCAGTGAGTTGACAGGGGGCGGGGAAGAGACCCAGTACTTC.

This rearrangement joins TRBV5-4 to TRBJ1-2; the match to TRBD1 covers 7 bases. Germline CDR1 SGHNT, CDR2 YYREEE (reference sequence). The CDR3 sequence is 13 residues long. The V segment lost 4 bases and the J segment 12 bases; nucleotides outside the gene matches: 12. The CDR3: CASSTWDSPAHTF. CDR3 nucleotide sequence: TGTGCCAGCAGCACATGGGACAGCCCGGCCCACACCTTC.

The rearrangement joins TRBV7-9 to TRBJ2-2, with 7 bases matching TRBD1. Unmatched junction bases numbered 10, after V lost 5 bases and J lost 7 bases. The length of the CDR3 is 15 residues. Germline V gives CDR1 SEHNR, CDR2 FQNEAQ (reference sequence). CDR3: CASSPSGTANGELFF. As DNA, the CDR3 is TGTGCCAGCAGCCCGTCCGGGACAGCTAACGGGGAGCTGTTTTTT. Looking up the rest from reference TRBV7-9 and TRBJ2-2 gives the full variable domain: DTGVSQNPRHKITKRGQNVTFRCDPISEHNRLYWYRQTLGQGPEFLTYFQNEAQLEKSRLLSDRFSAERPKGSFSTLEIQRTEQGDSAMYLCASSPSGTANGELFFGEGSRLTVL.

This sequence joins TRBV9 and TRBJ2-7; 8 nucleotides line up with TRBD1. This CDR3 has 17 amino acids. J gave up 6 bases and V 4 bases, and 18 bases lay outside the gene matches. CDR1 and CDR2 (germline): SGDLS, YYNGEE. For the CDR3, the DNA is TGTGCCAGCAGCCCGCCCCGACAGGGGTTAGGATCTTGCGAGCAGTACTTC. Protein sequence: CASSPPRQGLGSCEQYF.

The gene calls are TRBV7-3 and TRBJ2-5, with 9 positions matching TRBD2. Gene TRBJ2-7 matches the end of the DNA better, so the J call may be wrong. Germline loops: CDR1 SGHTA, CDR2 FQGTGA. The CDR3 contains 17 residues. CDR3 nucleotide sequence: TGTGCCAGCAGCCCTAAGGGCGGGGGGGCATATTCGTACGAGCAGTACTTC. It yields the protein CASSPKGGGAYSYEQYF.

This clone is a singleton in its sample. V gene TRBV12-5 combines with J gene TRBJ2-1; a weak D match, TRBD2 (6 bases). V was pared by 2 bases and J by 9 bases, with 8 bases between. This CDR3 is built from 12 residues. CDR1 and CDR2 from the germline V gene are LGHNT and FRNRAP. The CDR3 nucleotides are TGTGCTAGTGGTTTGAGCGGGTCTGAGCAGTTCTTC. This sequence encodes CASGLSGSEQFF. The full variable domain, in which reference TRBV12-5 and TRBJ2-1 provide the parts outside the CDR3, is DARVTQTPRHKVTEMGQEVTMRCQPILGHNTVFWYRQTMMQGLELLAYFRNRAPLDDSGMPKDRFSAEMPDATLATLKIQPSEPRDSAVYFCASGLSGSEQFFGPGTRLTVL.

The genes are TRBV30 and TRBJ2-2, with 11 bases lining up with TRBD2. V lost 4 bases, J lost 7 bases, and 8 bases stayed unmatched. This CDR3 has 15 amino acids. Germline CDR1 GTSNPN, CDR2 SVGIG (reference sequence). The CDR3 spells CAWNVLAGVGGELFF. The CDR3 DNA reads as TGTGCCTGGAATGTACTAGCGGGGGTTGGCGGGGAGCTGTTTTTT.

The CDR3: CASSSQTGSHEQYF. CDR3 sequence (DNA): TGCGCCAGCAGCTCCCAAACAGGTAGCCACGAGCAGTACTTC. V usage is TRBV5-1 and J usage is TRBJ2-7; possible D gene TRBD1, 5 bases. Trimming cost V 3 bases and J 5 bases, with 15 bases left between them. The CDR3 totals 14 residues. Germline V gene sequence: CDR1 SGHRS, CDR2 YFSETQ. The whole variable domain, filled in from reference TRBV5-1 and TRBJ2-7, reads KAGVTQTPRYLIKTRGQQVTLSCSPISGHRSVSWYQQTPGQGLQFLFEYFSETQRNKGNFPGRFSGRQFSNSRSEMNVSTLELGDSALYLCASSSQTGSHEQYFGPGTRLTVT.

The rearrangement links TRBV7-9 to TRBJ1-1; D is unresolved. V lost 3 bases and J lost 1, with 12 bases in between. CDR1 and CDR2 (germline): SEHNR, FQNEAQ (reference sequence). This CDR3 contains 15 residues. DNA of the CDR3: TGTGCCAGCAGCTTTAAATTACACCCGAACACTGAAGCTTTCTTT. As protein: CASSFKLHPNTEAFF.